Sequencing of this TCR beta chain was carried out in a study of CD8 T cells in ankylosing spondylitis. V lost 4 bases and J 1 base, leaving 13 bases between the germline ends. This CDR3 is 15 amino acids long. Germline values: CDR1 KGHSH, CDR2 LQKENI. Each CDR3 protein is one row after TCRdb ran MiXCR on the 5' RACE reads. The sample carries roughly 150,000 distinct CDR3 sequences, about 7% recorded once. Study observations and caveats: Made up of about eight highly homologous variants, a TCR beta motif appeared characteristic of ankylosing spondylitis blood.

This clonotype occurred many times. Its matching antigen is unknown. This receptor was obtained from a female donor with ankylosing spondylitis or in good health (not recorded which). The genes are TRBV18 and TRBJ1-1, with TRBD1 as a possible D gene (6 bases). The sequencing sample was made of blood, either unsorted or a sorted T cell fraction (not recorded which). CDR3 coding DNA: TGTGCCAGCTCACAGGCCTCGGGGGCGAACACTGAAGCTTTCTTT. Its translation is CASSQASGANTEAFF.